Listed below are T cell receptor beta chains from one sample, sequenced in a study of T cells after yellow fever vaccination. In TCRdb, the 5' RACE reads were re-called with MiXCR into one record per CDR3 protein. The sample carries roughly 250,000 distinct CDR3 sequences, 10% to 15% recorded once. Specimen: CD4+ T cells sorted from PBMCs, collected 45 days after the yellow fever booster vaccination. The receptor set was obtained from a young man who received the YFV17D yellow fever vaccine. Each CDR3 is given with its conserved first and last residue. Fields, in order: J gene, clone size, V gene, D gene, CDR3 DNA, CDR3 protein. A D gene is named only where the DNA matches it firmly. Clone size is shown for a subset of rows, as once, few, many or a class of expanded clone.

j_gene: TRBJ2-5
abundance: .
v_gene: TRBV7-2
d_gene: .
CDR3nt: TGTGCCAGCAGCTTATGGGACGAGACCCAGTACTTC
CDR3aa: CASSLWDETQYF

j_gene: TRBJ2-2
abundance: .
v_gene: TRBV5-1
d_gene: .
CDR3nt: TGCGCCAGCAGCACAGGGACTGACACCGGGGAGCTGTTTTTT
CDR3aa: CASSTGTDTGELFF

j_gene: TRBJ2-2
abundance: .
v_gene: TRBV7-6
d_gene: .
CDR3nt: TGTGCCAGCAGCGCCCAGCGGCCGGGTACCGGGGAGCTGTTTTTT
CDR3aa: CASSAQRPGTGELFF

j_gene: TRBJ2-7
abundance: .
v_gene: TRBV6-2/TRBV6-3
d_gene: TRBD2
CDR3nt: TGTGCCAGCGGGGGGGGTATGTCCTACGAGCAGTACTTC
CDR3aa: CASGGGMSYEQYF

j_gene: TRBJ2-7
abundance: many
v_gene: TRBV7-9
d_gene: .
CDR3nt: TGTGCCAGCAGTGTGGACAGTGGCTCCTACGAGCAGTACTTC
CDR3aa: CASSVDSGSYEQYF

j_gene: TRBJ2-5
abundance: .
v_gene: TRBV7-9
d_gene: .
CDR3nt: TGTGCCAGCAGCTTCATTGGGGAAGAGACCCAGTACTTC
CDR3aa: CASSFIGEETQYF

j_gene: TRBJ2-3
abundance: few
v_gene: TRBV9
d_gene: TRBD2
CDR3nt: TGTGCCAGCAGCGTAGAATGGCGGGGGGGCACAGATACGCAGTATTTT
CDR3aa: CASSVEWRGGTDTQYF

j_gene: TRBJ1-2
abundance: few
v_gene: TRBV12-3/TRBV12-4
d_gene: .
CDR3nt: TGTGCCAGCAGCCCTGGACAGTATGGCTACACCTTC
CDR3aa: CASSPGQYGYTF

j_gene: TRBJ2-5
abundance: few
v_gene: TRBV6-1
d_gene: TRBD1
CDR3nt: TGTGCCAGCAAGTCATTCGGGGACAGGGACGCGACCCAGTACTTC
CDR3aa: CASKSFGDRDATQYF

j_gene: TRBJ2-7
abundance: few
v_gene: TRBV10-3
d_gene: .
CDR3nt: TGTGCCATCAGTGAACAGCGAGGGGGCGAGCAGTACTTC
CDR3aa: CAISEQRGGEQYF

j_gene: TRBJ1-6
abundance: .
v_gene: TRBV27
d_gene: .
CDR3nt: TGTGCCAGCAGTTCGACCTACGCACGACAGCCCTTTCTACCCCTCCACTTT
CDR3aa: CASSSTYARQPFLPLHF

j_gene: TRBJ2-3
abundance: few
v_gene: TRBV12-3/TRBV12-4
d_gene: TRBD2
CDR3nt: TGTGCCAGCAGTTCCGGACTAGCGGGAGATGCGCAGTATTTT
CDR3aa: CASSSGLAGDAQYF

j_gene: TRBJ2-7
abundance: many
v_gene: TRBV5-1
d_gene: TRBD1
CDR3nt: TGCGCCAGCAGCTCCGGGACAGGGAACGAGCAGTACTTC
CDR3aa: CASSSGTGNEQYF

j_gene: TRBJ2-1
abundance: many
v_gene: TRBV20-1
d_gene: .
CDR3nt: TGCAGTGCTAGATTTGCCGGGAGCTCCTACAATGAGCAGTTCTTC
CDR3aa: CSARFAGSSYNEQFF

j_gene: TRBJ2-3
abundance: many
v_gene: TRBV5-1
d_gene: TRBD2
CDR3nt: TGCGCCAGCAGCCCCGGGACTAGCGGGAGCACAGATACGCAGTATTTT
CDR3aa: CASSPGTSGSTDTQYF

j_gene: TRBJ1-4
abundance: .
v_gene: TRBV12-3/TRBV12-4
d_gene: .
CDR3nt: TGTGCCAGCACCGCTAATGAAAAACTGTTTTTT
CDR3aa: CASTANEKLFF

j_gene: TRBJ2-3
abundance: .
v_gene: TRBV9
d_gene: .
CDR3nt: TGTGCCAGCAGCGTAGAGGCTGTGGGGTTCTCAGATACGCAGTATTTT
CDR3aa: CASSVEAVGFSDTQYF

j_gene: TRBJ2-7
abundance: few
v_gene: TRBV20-1
d_gene: .
CDR3nt: TGCAGTGCAACTAGGGGACCTGCCCTCGAGCAGTACTTC
CDR3aa: CSATRGPALEQYF

j_gene: TRBJ1-5
abundance: .
v_gene: TRBV30
d_gene: TRBD1
CDR3nt: TGTGCCTGGGGACAGGGAAATCAGCCCCAGCATTTT
CDR3aa: CAWGQGNQPQHF

j_gene: TRBJ2-5
abundance: few
v_gene: TRBV11-2
d_gene: TRBD1
CDR3nt: TGTGCCAGCATTCACAGGGGGGAAGAGACCCAGTACTTC
CDR3aa: CASIHRGEETQYF

j_gene: TRBJ2-1
abundance: .
v_gene: TRBV15
d_gene: TRBD1
CDR3nt: TGTGCCACCAGCAGAGAAGGACAGGGTGGTGCGTACAATGAGCAGTTCTTC
CDR3aa: CATSREGQGGAYNEQFF

j_gene: TRBJ2-1
abundance: .
v_gene: TRBV7-2
d_gene: TRBD2
CDR3nt: TGTGCCAGCAGCCACGGGACTAGCAGCTACAATGAGCAGTTCTTC
CDR3aa: CASSHGTSSYNEQFF

j_gene: TRBJ2-1
abundance: few
v_gene: TRBV20-1
d_gene: TRBD2
CDR3nt: TGCAGTGCTAGAGTCCGTCTAGCGGGGGACGGTGAGCAGTTCTTC
CDR3aa: CSARVRLAGDGEQFF

j_gene: TRBJ2-7
abundance: few
v_gene: TRBV28
d_gene: TRBD1
CDR3nt: TGTGCCAGCAGCCTACCCGGGACAGGGTATGAGCAGTACTTC
CDR3aa: CASSLPGTGYEQYF

j_gene: TRBJ2-1
abundance: few
v_gene: TRBV20-1
d_gene: TRBD2
CDR3nt: TGCAGTGCTAGAGATCCTACTAGCGGGTCCTCTAATGAGCAGTTCTTC
CDR3aa: CSARDPTSGSSNEQFF

j_gene: TRBJ2-1
abundance: .
v_gene: TRBV11-2
d_gene: .
CDR3nt: TGTGCCAGCAGCTTAGGTTGGGGGGAAGGGACAAGGTACGAGCAGTTCTTC
CDR3aa: CASSLGWGEGTRYEQFF

j_gene: TRBJ2-2
abundance: .
v_gene: TRBV5-1
d_gene: .
CDR3nt: TGCGCCAGCAGCCCGGGGAAGGGCGCTAGGACCGGGGAGCTGTTTTTT
CDR3aa: CASSPGKGARTGELFF

j_gene: TRBJ2-1
abundance: few
v_gene: TRBV5-1
d_gene: .
CDR3nt: TGCGCCAGCAGTCTAGACTTAGATTACAATGAGCAGTTCTTC
CDR3aa: CASSLDLDYNEQFF

j_gene: TRBJ2-2
abundance: few
v_gene: TRBV30
d_gene: .
CDR3nt: TGTGCCTGGAGCCCTCTTAGGAACACCGGGGAGCTGTTTTTT
CDR3aa: CAWSPLRNTGELFF

j_gene: TRBJ2-3
abundance: many
v_gene: TRBV29-1
d_gene: .
CDR3nt: TGCAGCGCTGCCGGCGGCTCCACAGATACGCAGTATTTT
CDR3aa: CSAAGGSTDTQYF

j_gene: TRBJ2-3
abundance: few
v_gene: TRBV5-1
d_gene: TRBD1
CDR3nt: TGCGCCAGCAGCTTGGAATCCTCCGCTCGTCAGGGGGTCCTCTCCACCGATACGCAGTATTTT
CDR3aa: CASSLESSARQGVLSTDTQYF

j_gene: TRBJ2-3
abundance: .
v_gene: TRBV20-1
d_gene: TRBD2
CDR3nt: TGCAGTGCTAGCCTCAGCAAGCGGGGTTACACAGATACGCAGTATTTT
CDR3aa: CSASLSKRGYTDTQYF

j_gene: TRBJ2-7
abundance: .
v_gene: TRBV7-2
d_gene: TRBD2
CDR3nt: TGTGCCAGCAGCTTAATTCCTAGCGGCTCCTACGAGCAGTACTTC
CDR3aa: CASSLIPSGSYEQYF

j_gene: TRBJ2-7
abundance: few
v_gene: TRBV5-6
d_gene: .
CDR3nt: TGTGCCAGCAGCTGGTCGGGCCTCCCCGAGCAGTACTTC
CDR3aa: CASSWSGLPEQYF

j_gene: TRBJ1-2
abundance: few
v_gene: TRBV20-1
d_gene: .
CDR3nt: TGCAGTGCGACAGGTCTCAGAAAACATGGCTACACCTTC
CDR3aa: CSATGLRKHGYTF

j_gene: TRBJ2-5
abundance: few
v_gene: TRBV27
d_gene: .
CDR3nt: TGTGCCAGCAGTTTATCACGTCCCCCCGGGGAGACCCAGTACTTC
CDR3aa: CASSLSRPPGETQYF

j_gene: TRBJ2-5
abundance: few
v_gene: TRBV5-1
d_gene: .
CDR3nt: TGCGCCAGCAGCTTGGGTCTCGGACACCCGATTGAGCCCCAGTACTTC
CDR3aa: CASSLGLGHPIEPQYF

j_gene: TRBJ2-7
abundance: few
v_gene: TRBV15
d_gene: .
CDR3nt: TGTGCCACCAGCAGAGATCGCGGGGAGCAGTACTTC
CDR3aa: CATSRDRGEQYF

j_gene: TRBJ2-3
abundance: .
v_gene: TRBV7-2
d_gene: TRBD2
CDR3nt: TGTGCCAGCAGCTTAAGAGGGAGGGATGATACGCAGTATTTT
CDR3aa: CASSLRGRDDTQYF

j_gene: TRBJ2-3
abundance: .
v_gene: TRBV5-1
d_gene: .
CDR3nt: TGCGCCAGCAGCTCCCTCGAGTCGTATACGCAGTATTTT
CDR3aa: CASSSLESYTQYF

j_gene: TRBJ2-7
abundance: .
v_gene: TRBV5-1
d_gene: TRBD1
CDR3nt: TGCGCCAGCAGCTTCACCCCGACCGGGACAGGGGCCGCCTACGAGCAGTACTTC
CDR3aa: CASSFTPTGTGAAYEQYF

j_gene: TRBJ2-6
abundance: many
v_gene: TRBV29-1
d_gene: .
CDR3nt: TGCAGCGTGGAAAAATTTTCTGGGGCCAACGTCCTGACTTTC
CDR3aa: CSVEKFSGANVLTF

j_gene: TRBJ2-5
abundance: few
v_gene: TRBV12-3/TRBV12-4
d_gene: .
CDR3nt: TGTGCCAGCAGCCAGTTTAGTTCCGGGGGCCAGGAGACCCAGTACTTC
CDR3aa: CASSQFSSGGQETQYF

j_gene: TRBJ2-3
abundance: few
v_gene: TRBV5-1
d_gene: TRBD1
CDR3nt: TGCGCCAGCAGCATCGGACAGGGCCCTAGCACAGATACGCAGTATTTT
CDR3aa: CASSIGQGPSTDTQYF

j_gene: TRBJ2-1
abundance: .
v_gene: TRBV28
d_gene: TRBD2
CDR3nt: TGTGCCAGCAGTTTAGGGTCTAGCGGGAGCAATGAGCAGTTCTTC
CDR3aa: CASSLGSSGSNEQFF

j_gene: TRBJ2-4
abundance: .
v_gene: TRBV5-4
d_gene: TRBD2
CDR3nt: TGTGCCAGCAGTACTGATAGCGGGAGGGGATACATTCAGTACTTC
CDR3aa: CASSTDSGRGYIQYF

j_gene: TRBJ2-7
abundance: .
v_gene: TRBV25-1
d_gene: .
CDR3nt: TGTGCCAGCAGTAGTACAGGGTTCGAGCAGTACTTC
CDR3aa: CASSSTGFEQYF

j_gene: TRBJ2-7
abundance: .
v_gene: TRBV20-1
d_gene: .
CDR3nt: TGCAGTGCTAGAGGGCAGGGAGTCTACGAGCAGTACTTC
CDR3aa: CSARGQGVYEQYF

j_gene: TRBJ2-2
abundance: .
v_gene: TRBV5-6
d_gene: .
CDR3nt: TGTGCCAGCAGCTTGGACAGGGCCATCACCGGGGAGCTGTTTTTT
CDR3aa: CASSLDRAITGELFF

j_gene: TRBJ2-5
abundance: few
v_gene: TRBV5-1
d_gene: .
CDR3nt: TGCGCCAGCAGTAAAACCGGGACACAAGAGACCCAGTACTTC
CDR3aa: CASSKTGTQETQYF

j_gene: TRBJ2-5
abundance: .
v_gene: TRBV29-1
d_gene: TRBD1
CDR3nt: TGCAGCGGGAAACAGGGGAAGGAGACCCAGTACTTC
CDR3aa: CSGKQGKETQYF

j_gene: TRBJ2-1
abundance: .
v_gene: TRBV25-1
d_gene: .
CDR3nt: TGTGCCAGCAGTGAAGTCCCCCCTGAGCAGTTCTTC
CDR3aa: CASSEVPPEQFF

j_gene: TRBJ2-7
abundance: few
v_gene: TRBV7-2
d_gene: .
CDR3nt: TGTGCCAGCAGCTTAGGCATAGTTTACTACGAGCAGTACTTC
CDR3aa: CASSLGIVYYEQYF

j_gene: TRBJ2-1
abundance: few
v_gene: TRBV5-1
d_gene: TRBD2
CDR3nt: TGCGCCAGCAGCCCCGGACTAGCGGGGGGAAGCTCCTACAATGAGCAGTTCTTC
CDR3aa: CASSPGLAGGSSYNEQFF

j_gene: TRBJ2-7
abundance: .
v_gene: TRBV11-3
d_gene: .
CDR3nt: TGTGAGGATTGGGGTTCCGCAGAAATGAGCTCCTACGAGCAGTACTTC
CDR3aa: CEDWGSAEMSSYEQYF

j_gene: TRBJ2-3
abundance: .
v_gene: TRBV4-2
d_gene: TRBD2
CDR3nt: TGTGCCAGCAGCCAAGATATGACCGCACCGGGACTAGCGGGAGGAGATACGCAGTATTTT
CDR3aa: CASSQDMTAPGLAGGDTQYF

j_gene: TRBJ2-3
abundance: few
v_gene: TRBV27
d_gene: TRBD1
CDR3nt: TGTGCCAGCGCAGGGACAGGGGGCTTGGCAGATACGCAGTATTTT
CDR3aa: CASAGTGGLADTQYF